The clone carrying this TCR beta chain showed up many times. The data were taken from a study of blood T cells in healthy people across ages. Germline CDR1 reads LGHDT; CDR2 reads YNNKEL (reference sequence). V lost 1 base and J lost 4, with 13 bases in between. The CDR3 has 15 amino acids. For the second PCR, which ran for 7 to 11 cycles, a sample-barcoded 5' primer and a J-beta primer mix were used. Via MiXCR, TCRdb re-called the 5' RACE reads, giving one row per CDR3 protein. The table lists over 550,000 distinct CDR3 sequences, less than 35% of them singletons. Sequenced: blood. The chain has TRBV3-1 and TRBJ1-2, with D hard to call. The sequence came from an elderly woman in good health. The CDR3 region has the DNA TGTGCCAGCAGCCAAGGGCATTCCCTCGCCTATGGCTACACCTTC. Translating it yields CASSQGHSLAYGYTF.